The present T cell receptor beta chain was sequenced within a study of T cell responses to AZD1222 COVID-19 vaccine. Repertoires were generated with immunoSEQ multiplex PCR, while TCRdb's copy carries only in-frame clones and drops some. The sample has 150,000 or so clones; more than 75% are singletons. CDR3 length: 20 residues. After removal of 4 bases from V and 0 bases from J, the junction contained 14 bases not matched to a gene. Looked up from germline, CDR1 is SGHNT and CDR2 is YYREEE (reference sequence). The J gene is TRBJ1-3, the V gene TRBV5-4, with 12 bases lining up with TRBD1. The TCR was taken from an adult who received the AZD1222 COVID-19 vaccine. The starting material was peripheral blood, obtained 28 days after the second AZD1222 dose. The CDR3 DNA follows: TGTGCCAGCAGCCCTGAGGGGGACAGGGGGCTGTATGCCTCTGGAAACACCATATATTTT. Translated, it gives CASSPEGDRGLYASGNTIYF.